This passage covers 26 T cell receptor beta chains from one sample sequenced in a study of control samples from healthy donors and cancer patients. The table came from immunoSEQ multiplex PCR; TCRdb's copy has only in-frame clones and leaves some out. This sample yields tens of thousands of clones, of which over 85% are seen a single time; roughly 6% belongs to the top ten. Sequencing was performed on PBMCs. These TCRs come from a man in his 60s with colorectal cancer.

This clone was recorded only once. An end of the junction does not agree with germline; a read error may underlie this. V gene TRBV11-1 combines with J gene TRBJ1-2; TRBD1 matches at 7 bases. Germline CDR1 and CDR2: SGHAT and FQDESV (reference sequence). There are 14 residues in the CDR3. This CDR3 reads CASSLPSGGSRMAF. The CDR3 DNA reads TGTGCCAGCAGCTTACCCTCAGGGGGATCCCGAATGGCCTTC.

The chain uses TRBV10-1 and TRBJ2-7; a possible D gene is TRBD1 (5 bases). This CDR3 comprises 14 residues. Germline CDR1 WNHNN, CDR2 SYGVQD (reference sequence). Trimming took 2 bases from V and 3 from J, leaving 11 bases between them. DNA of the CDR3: TGCGCCAGCAGTGAGGAAGTTGGACACTACGAGCAGTACTTC. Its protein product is CASSEEVGHYEQYF.

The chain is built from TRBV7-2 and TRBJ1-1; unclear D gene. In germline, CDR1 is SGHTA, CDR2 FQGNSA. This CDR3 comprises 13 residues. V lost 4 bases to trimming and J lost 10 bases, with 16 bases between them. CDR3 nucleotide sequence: TGTGCCAGCAGCTCCGGGTTATCTTCCGTAGCTTTCTTT. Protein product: CASSSGLSSVAFF.

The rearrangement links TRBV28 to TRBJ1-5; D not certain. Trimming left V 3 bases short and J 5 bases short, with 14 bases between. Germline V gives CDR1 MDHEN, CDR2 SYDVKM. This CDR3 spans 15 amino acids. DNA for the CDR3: TGTGCCAGCAGTTTTGTGGAATACGCCCATCAGCCCCAGCATTTT. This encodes CASSFVEYAHQPQHF.

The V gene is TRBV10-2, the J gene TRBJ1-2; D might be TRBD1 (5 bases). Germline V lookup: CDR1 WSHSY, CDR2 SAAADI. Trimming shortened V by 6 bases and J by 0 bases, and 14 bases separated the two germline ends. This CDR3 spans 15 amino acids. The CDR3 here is CASRDQDIPNYGYTF. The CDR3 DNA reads TGCGCCAGCAGGGACCAGGACATACCTAACTATGGCTACACCTTC.

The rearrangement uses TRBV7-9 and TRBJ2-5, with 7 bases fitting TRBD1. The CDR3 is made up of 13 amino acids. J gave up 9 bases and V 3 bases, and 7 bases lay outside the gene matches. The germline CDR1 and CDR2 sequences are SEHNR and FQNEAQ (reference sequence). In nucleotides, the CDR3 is TGTGCCAGCAGCTTGGGGCCCCAGGGGGCCCAGTACTTC. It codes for CASSLGPQGAQYF.

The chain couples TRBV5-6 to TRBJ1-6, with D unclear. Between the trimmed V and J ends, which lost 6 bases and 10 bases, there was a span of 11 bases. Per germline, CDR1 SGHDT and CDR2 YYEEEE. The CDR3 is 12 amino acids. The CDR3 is CASNEGRSPLHF. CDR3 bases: TGTGCCAGCAACGAAGGACGGTCACCCCTCCACTTT.

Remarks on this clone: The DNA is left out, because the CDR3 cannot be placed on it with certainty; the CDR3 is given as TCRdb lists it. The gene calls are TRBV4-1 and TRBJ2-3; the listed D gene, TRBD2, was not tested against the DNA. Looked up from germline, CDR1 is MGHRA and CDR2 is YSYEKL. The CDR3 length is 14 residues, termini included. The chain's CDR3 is CASSTSGVTDTQYF.

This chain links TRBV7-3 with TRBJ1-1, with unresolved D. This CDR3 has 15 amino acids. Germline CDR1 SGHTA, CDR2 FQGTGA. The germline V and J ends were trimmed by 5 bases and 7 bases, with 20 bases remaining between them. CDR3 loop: CASSTNGRGSDEAFF. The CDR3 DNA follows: TGTGCCAGCAGCACTAACGGGCGGGGTTCGGATGAAGCTTTCTTT.

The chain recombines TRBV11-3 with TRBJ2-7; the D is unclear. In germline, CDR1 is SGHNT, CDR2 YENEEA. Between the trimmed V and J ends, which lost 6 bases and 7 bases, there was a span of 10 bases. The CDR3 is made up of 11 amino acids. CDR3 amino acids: CASSFDGEQYF. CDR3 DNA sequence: TGTGCCAGCAGTTTCGACGGGGAGCAGTACTTC.

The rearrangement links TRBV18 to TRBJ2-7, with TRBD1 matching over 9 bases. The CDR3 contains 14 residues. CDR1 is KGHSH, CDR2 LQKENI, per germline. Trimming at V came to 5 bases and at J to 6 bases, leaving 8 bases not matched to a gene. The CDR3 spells CASSSLGQGGEQYF. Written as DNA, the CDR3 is TGTGCCAGCTCATCTCTGGGACAGGGCGGCGAGCAGTACTTC. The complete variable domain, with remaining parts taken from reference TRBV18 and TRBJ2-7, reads NAGVMQNPRHLVRRRGQEARLRCSPMKGHSHVYWYRQLPEEGLKFMVYLQKENIIDESGMPKERFSAEFPKEGPSILRIQQVVRGDSAAYFCASSSLGQGGEQYFGPGTRLTVT.

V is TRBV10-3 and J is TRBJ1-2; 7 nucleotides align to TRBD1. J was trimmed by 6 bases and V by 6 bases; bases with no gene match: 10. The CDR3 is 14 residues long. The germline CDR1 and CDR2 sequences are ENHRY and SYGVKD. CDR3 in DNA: TGTGCCATCAGGGGGTCAAACAGGGGAGATGGCTACACCTTC. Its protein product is CAIRGSNRGDGYTF.

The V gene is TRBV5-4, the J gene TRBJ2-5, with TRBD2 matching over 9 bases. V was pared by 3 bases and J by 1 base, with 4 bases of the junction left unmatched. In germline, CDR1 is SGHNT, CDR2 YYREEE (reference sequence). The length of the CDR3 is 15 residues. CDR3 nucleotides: TGTGCCAGCAGCTGCGGCGGGGGGGGCCAAGAGACCCAGTACTTC. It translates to CASSCGGGGQETQYF. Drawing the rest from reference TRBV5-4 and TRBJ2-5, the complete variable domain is ETGVTQSPTHLIKTRGQQVTLRCSSQSGHNTVSWYQQALGQGPQFIFQYYREEENGRGNFPPRFSGLQFPNYSSELNVNALELDDSALYLCASSCGGGGQETQYFGPGTRLLVL.

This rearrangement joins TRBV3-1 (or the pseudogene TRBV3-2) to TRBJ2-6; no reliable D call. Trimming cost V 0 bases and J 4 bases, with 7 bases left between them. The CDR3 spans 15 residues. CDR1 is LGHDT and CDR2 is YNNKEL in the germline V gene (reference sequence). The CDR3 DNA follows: TGTGCCAGCAGCCAAGATACCCGGGGGGCCAACGTCCTGACTTTC. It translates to CASSQDTRGANVLTF.

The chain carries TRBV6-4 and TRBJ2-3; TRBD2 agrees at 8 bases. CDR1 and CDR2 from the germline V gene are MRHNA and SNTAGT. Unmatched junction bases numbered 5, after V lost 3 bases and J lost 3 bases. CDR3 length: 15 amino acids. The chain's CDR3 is CASSEEASGTDTQYF. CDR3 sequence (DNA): TGTGCCAGCAGTGAGGAGGCTAGCGGGACAGATACGCAGTATTTT.

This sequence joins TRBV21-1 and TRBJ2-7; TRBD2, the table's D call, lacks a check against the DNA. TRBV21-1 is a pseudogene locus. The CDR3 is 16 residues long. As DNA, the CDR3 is TGTGCCAGCAGCGCGGGAGGGGTATTTTGTTCCTACGAGCAGTACTTC. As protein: CASSAGGVFCSYEQYF.

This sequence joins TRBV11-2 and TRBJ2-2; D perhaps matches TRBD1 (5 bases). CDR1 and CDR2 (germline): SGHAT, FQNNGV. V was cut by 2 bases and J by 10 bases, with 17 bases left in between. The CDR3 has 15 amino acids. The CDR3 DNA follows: TGTGCCAGCAGCTTACGCCGGGCAGGGCAAGCGGAGCTGTTTTTT. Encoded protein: CASSLRRAGQAELFF.

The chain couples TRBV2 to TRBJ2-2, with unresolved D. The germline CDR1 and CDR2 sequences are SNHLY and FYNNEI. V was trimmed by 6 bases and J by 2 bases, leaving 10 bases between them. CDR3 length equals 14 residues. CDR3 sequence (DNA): TGTGCCAGCAGCCTGAATTCAAACACCGGGGAGCTGTTTTTT. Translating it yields CASSLNSNTGELFF.

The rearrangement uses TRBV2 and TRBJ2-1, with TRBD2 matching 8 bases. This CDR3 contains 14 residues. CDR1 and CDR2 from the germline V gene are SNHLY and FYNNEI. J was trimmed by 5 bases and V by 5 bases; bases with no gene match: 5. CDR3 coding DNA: TGTGCCAGCAGTAGACTAGCGAGAGACAATGAGCAGTTCTTC. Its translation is CASSRLARDNEQFF. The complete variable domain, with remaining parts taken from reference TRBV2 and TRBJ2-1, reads EPEVTQTPSHQVTQMGQEVILRCVPISNHLYFYWYRQILGQKVEFLVSFYNNEISEKSEIFDDQFSVERPDGSNFTLKIRSTKLEDSAMYFCASSRLARDNEQFFGPGTRLTVL.

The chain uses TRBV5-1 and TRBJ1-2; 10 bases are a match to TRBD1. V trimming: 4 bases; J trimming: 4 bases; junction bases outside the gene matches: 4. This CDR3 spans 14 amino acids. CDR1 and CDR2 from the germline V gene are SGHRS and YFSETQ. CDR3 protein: CASSTGQGGYGYTF. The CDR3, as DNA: TGCGCCAGCAGCACCGGACAGGGGGGCTATGGCTACACCTTC.

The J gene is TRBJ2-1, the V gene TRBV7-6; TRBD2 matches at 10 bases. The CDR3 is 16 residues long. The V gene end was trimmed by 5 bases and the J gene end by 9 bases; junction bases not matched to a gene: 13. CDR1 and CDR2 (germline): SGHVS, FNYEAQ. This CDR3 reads CASSPLLASGGGEQFF. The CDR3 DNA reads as TGTGCCAGCAGCCCACTTTTAGCTAGCGGGGGCGGTGAGCAGTTCTTC.

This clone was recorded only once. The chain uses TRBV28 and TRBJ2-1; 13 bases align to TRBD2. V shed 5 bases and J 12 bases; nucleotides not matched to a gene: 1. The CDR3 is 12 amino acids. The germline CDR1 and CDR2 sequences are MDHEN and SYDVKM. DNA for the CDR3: TGTGCCAGCAGTAGGACTAGCGGGGGGCAGTTCTTC. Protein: CASSRTSGGQFF. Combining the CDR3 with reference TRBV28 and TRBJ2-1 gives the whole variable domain DVKVTQSSRYLVKRTGEKVFLECVQDMDHENMFWYRQDPGLGLRLIYFSYDVKMKEKGDIPEGYSVSREKKERFSLILESASTNQTSMYLCASSRTSGGQFFGPGTRLTVL.

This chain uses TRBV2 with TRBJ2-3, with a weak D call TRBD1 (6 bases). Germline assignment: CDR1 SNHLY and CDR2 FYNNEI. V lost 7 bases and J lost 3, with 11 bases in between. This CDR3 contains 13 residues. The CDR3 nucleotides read TGTGCCAGCATCAGCCAGGGGACAGATACGCAGTATTTT. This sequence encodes CASISQGTDTQYF.

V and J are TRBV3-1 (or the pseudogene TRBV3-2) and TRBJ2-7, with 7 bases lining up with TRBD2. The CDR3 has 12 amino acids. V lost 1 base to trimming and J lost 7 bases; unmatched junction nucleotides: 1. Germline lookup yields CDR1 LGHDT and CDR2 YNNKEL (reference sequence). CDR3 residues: CASSQGTREQYF. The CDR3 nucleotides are TGTGCCAGCAGCCAAGGGACTAGAGAGCAGTACTTC.

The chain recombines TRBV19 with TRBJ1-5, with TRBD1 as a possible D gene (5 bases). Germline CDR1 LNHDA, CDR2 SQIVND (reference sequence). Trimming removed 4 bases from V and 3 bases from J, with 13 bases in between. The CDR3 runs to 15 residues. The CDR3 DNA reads TGTGCCAGTAGTAGGAATGACAGACCCAATCAGCCCCAGCATTTT. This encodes CASSRNDRPNQPQHF. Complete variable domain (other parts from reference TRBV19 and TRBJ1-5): DGGITQSPKYLFRKEGQNVTLSCEQNLNHDAMYWYRQDPGQGLRLIYYSQIVNDFQKGDIAEGYSVSREKKESFPLTVTSAQKNPTAFYLCASSRNDRPNQPQHFGDGTRLSIL.

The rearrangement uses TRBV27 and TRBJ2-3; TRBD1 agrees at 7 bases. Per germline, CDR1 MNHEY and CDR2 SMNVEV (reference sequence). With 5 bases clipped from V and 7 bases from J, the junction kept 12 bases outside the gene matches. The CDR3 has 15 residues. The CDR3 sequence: CASSLQQGLGHTQYF. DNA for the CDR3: TGTGCCAGCAGTCTCCAACAGGGGCTCGGGCATACGCAGTATTTT.